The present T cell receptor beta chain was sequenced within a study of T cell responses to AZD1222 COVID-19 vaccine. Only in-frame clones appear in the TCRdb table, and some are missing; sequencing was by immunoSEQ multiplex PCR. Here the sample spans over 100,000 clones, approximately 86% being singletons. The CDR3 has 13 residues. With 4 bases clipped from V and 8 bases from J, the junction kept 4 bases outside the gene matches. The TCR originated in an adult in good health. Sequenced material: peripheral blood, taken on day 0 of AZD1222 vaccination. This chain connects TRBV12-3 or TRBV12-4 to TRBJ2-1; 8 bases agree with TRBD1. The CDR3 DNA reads TGTGCCAGCAGTTCCCCAGGGGGCTATGAGCAGTTCTTC. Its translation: CASSSPGGYEQFF.